Described below is a single T cell receptor beta chain sequence and its context. Its cognate antigen is unknown. The data derive from a study of cytomegalovirus exposure and HLA in healthy donors. Whole-study context: Assignment to the Caucasian-associated ancestry cluster applied to more than 75% of the roughly 410 genotyped donors. Study results and caveats: It was reportedly the case that the classifier diagnosed cytomegalovirus status with high specificity and sensitivity. In a later analysis, HLA-C alleles had the fewest associated TCRs, DRB1 alleles the most. A previous analysis found most TCR beta V segments productive roughly 87% or roughly 30% of the time.

This CDR3 region has 14 residues. CDR1 is MNHNS and CDR2 is SASEGT in the germline V gene. V was trimmed by 1 base and J by 6 bases, leaving 10 bases between them. Primers included in the PCR were 60 Vbeta and 13 Jbeta primers. TCRdb's copy holds only in-frame clones and misses some; the assay was immunoSEQ multiplex PCR. The table has roughly 100,000 clones, about 80% seen once; the top ten hold approximately 2%. The J gene is TRBJ1-5, the V gene TRBV6-1, with D perhaps matching TRBD1 (5 bases). The source material was PBMCs. The origin of this receptor is a man in his thirties or forties in good health and CMV-seronegative. The CDR3: CASSEGLGGQPQHF. DNA of the CDR3: TGTGCCAGCAGTGAAGGCTTGGGGGGTCAGCCCCAGCATTTT.